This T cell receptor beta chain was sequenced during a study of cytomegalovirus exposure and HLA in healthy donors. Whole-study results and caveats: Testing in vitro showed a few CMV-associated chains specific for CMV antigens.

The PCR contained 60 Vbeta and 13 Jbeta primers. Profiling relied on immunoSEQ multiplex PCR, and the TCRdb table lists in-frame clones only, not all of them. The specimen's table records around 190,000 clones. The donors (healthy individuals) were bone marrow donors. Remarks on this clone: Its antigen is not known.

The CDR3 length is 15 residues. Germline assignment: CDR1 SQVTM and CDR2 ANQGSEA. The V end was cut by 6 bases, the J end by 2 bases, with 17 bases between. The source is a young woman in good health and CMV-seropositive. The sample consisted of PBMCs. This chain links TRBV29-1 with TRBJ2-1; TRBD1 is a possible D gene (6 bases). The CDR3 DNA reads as TGCAGCGTCAGTCGTTGGGGACAACCCTACAATGAGCAGTTCTTC. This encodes CSVSRWGQPYNEQFF.